This TCR beta chain came from a study of blood T cell repertoires in COVID-19. The CDR3 loop spans 13 amino acids. Germline CDR1 is SGHTA and CDR2 is FQGNSA. V lost 5 bases and J lost 0, with 7 bases in between. The protocol was immunoSEQ multiplex PCR, while the TCRdb copy is restricted to in-frame clones and leaves out a portion. This sample has roughly 50,000 clones, with about nine tenths found just once. Sequenced sample: peripheral blood. This TCR was recovered from a man aged 45 to 65 with active COVID-19. The rearrangement links TRBV7-2 to TRBJ1-1; no definite D call. CDR3 sequence: CASSQDLNTEAFF. The CDR3 nucleotides read TGTGCCAGCAGCCAGGACTTGAACACTGAAGCTTTCTTT. Looking up the rest from reference TRBV7-2 and TRBJ1-1 gives the full variable domain: GAGVSQSPSNKVTEKGKDVELRCDPISGHTALYWYRQSLGQGLEFLIYFQGNSAPDKSGLPSDRFSAERTGGSVSTLTIQRTQQEDSAVYLCASSQDLNTEAFFGQGTRLTVV.